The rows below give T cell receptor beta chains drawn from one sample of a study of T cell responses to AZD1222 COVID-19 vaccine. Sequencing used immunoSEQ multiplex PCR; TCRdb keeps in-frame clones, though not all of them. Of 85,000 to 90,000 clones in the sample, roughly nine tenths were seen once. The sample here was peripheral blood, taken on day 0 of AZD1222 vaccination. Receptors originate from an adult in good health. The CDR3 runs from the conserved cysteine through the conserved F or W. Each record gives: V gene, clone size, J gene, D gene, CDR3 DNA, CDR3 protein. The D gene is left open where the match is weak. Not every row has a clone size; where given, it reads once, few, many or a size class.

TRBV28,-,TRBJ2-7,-,TGTGCCAGCTTGGGTTATAGCTCCTACGAGCAGTACTTC,CASLGYSSYEQYF
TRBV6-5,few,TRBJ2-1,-,TGTGCCAGCAGTTACAACAAATACAATGAGCAGTTCTTC,CASSYNKYNEQFF
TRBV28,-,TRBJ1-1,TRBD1,TGTGCCAGCACTGGCCGTCCGGTGACAGGGAAGACTGAAGCTTTCTTT,CASTGRPVTGKTEAFF
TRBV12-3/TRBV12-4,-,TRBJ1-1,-,TGTGCCAGCAGCGCAGGGTTCGGCACTGAAGCTTTCTTT,CASSAGFGTEAFF
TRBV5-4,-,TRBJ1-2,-,TGTGCCAGCAGCTTGGCCGGAATAGATGGCTACACCTTC,CASSLAGIDGYTF
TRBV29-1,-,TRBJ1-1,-,TGCAGCGTACTTTGGGACTTGGGGAACACTGAAGCTTTCTTT,CSVLWDLGNTEAFF
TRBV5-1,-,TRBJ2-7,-,TGCGCCAGCAGCTGGGCCCCTACAGGGTCCCCCACCGAGCAGTACTTC,CASSWAPTGSPTEQYF
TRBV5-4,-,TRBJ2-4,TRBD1,TGTGCCAGCAGCTTGGAAACCGGACAGGGTTTGGGCAAAAACATTCAGTACTTC,CASSLETGQGLGKNIQYF
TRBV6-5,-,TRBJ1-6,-,TGTGCCAGCAGCCGACAGGCAAGCTCACCCCTCCACTTT,CASSRQASSPLHF
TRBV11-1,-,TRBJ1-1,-,TGTGCCAGCAGCTGTGGAGCTGAAGCTTTCTTT,CASSCGAEAFF
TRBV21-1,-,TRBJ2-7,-,TGTGCCAGCAGCACGCGGGGGACAGGGGCATCCTACGAGCAGTACTTC,CASSTRGTGASYEQYF
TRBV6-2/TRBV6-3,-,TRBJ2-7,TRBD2,TGTGCCAGCAGTTACGAGCGGGGTAGGCGCGAGCAGTACTTC,CASSYERGRREQYF
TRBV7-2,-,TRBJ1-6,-,TGTGCCAGCAGCTTAGTAGGTGGCTCGGGTAATTCACCCCTCCACTTT,CASSLVGGSGNSPLHF
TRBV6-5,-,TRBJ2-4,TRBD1,TGTGCCAGCAGCAGGGACAGGGTGGACATTCAGTACTTC,CASSRDRVDIQYF
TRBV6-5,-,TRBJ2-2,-,TGTGCCAGCAGACAGGGGGGGTCGAACACCGGGGAGCTGTTTTTT,CASRQGGSNTGELFF
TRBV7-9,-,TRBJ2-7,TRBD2,TGTGCCAGCAGCTTAACTAGCGCCGCTTACGAGCAGTACTTC,CASSLTSAAYEQYF
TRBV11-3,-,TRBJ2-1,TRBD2,TGTGCCAGCAGCTCCTACAGCGGGAAGGGCTACAATGAGCAGTTCTTC,CASSSYSGKGYNEQFF
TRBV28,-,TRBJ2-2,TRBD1,TGTGCCAGCAGTTTGGGGACAGGGGAGAACACCGGGGAGCTGTTTTTT,CASSLGTGENTGELFF
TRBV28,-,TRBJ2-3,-,TGTGCCAGCAGTCCGCATTCCACAGATACGCAGTATTTT,CASSPHSTDTQYF
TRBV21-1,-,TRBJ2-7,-,TGTGCCAGCAGCCAGCTAGCGGGTGAGCAGTACTTC,CASSQLAGEQYF
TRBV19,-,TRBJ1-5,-,TGTGCCAGTAGTTCACAGGGTTCGGGTCAGCCCCAGCATTTT,CASSSQGSGQPQHF
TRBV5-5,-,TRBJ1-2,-,TGTGCCAGCAGCCCGGAGCCAGGTAGTGGCTACACCTTC,CASSPEPGSGYTF
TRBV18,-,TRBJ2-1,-,TGTGCCAGCTCACCGGGCAGGGGATGGGACAATGAGCAGTTCTTC,CASSPGRGWDNEQFF
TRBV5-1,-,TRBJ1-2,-,TGCGCCAGCAGCTTGACTCTAACGGGGGATAACTATGGCTACACCTTC,CASSLTLTGDNYGYTF
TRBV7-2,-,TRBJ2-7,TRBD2,TGTGCCAGCAGCTTAGTGGCTAGCGGGGGAGCCTACGAGCAGTACTTC,CASSLVASGGAYEQYF
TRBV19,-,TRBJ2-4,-,TGTGCCAGTAGTACGGGACGAAACATTCAGTACTTC,CASSTGRNIQYF
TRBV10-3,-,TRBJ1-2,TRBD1,TGTGCCATCAGTGAGTCGTTGGACAGGGGTCGGGTCTATGGCTACACCTTC,CAISESLDRGRVYGYTF
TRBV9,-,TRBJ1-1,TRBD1,TGTGCCAGCAGCGTAGGAGACAGGGGTTTGGGTGAAGCTTTCTTT,CASSVGDRGLGEAFF
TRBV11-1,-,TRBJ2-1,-,TGTGCCAGCAGCTCCGACGGGAATGAGCAGTTCTTC,CASSSDGNEQFF
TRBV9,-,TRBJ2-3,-,TGTGCCAGCAGCTTCAGAACTAGTCAGGGAGATACGCAGTATTTT,CASSFRTSQGDTQYF
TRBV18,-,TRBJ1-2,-,TGTGCCAGCTCACCACAGACCAGGGATCGTGGCTACACCTTC,CASSPQTRDRGYTF
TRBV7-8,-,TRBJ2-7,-,TGTGCCAGCAGCCCCGGGACAAGTGGCTCCTACGAGCAGTACTTC,CASSPGTSGSYEQYF
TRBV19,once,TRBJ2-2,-,TGTGCCAGTAGTCCAAGCCCCGCGGTATTCCTGAACACCGGGGAGCTGTTTTTT,CASSPSPAVFLNTGELFF
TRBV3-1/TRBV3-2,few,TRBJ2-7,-,TGTGCCAGCAGCCAAGAACGGGGGCTAGACATGCGCGAGCAGTACTTC,CASSQERGLDMREQYF
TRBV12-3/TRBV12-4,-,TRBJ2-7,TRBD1,TGTGCCAGCAGCCGGGACAGCTACGAGCAGTACTTC,CASSRDSYEQYF
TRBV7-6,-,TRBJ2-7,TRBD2,TGTGCCAGCAGCCCTCAGACTAGCGGGAGCTCCTACGAGCAGTACTTC,CASSPQTSGSSYEQYF